A single sample is the source of the 28 T cell receptor beta chains below, sequenced in a study of early T cells in non-severe SARS-CoV-2 infection (dated by TCRdb to the early 2020s). The library was made by 5' RACE. TCRdb shows the sequencer as NextSeq 500. TCRdb reworked the public reads: Q25 trimming with fastp, MiXCR clone assembly, productive beta chains retained. All rows with the same CDR3 protein become a single entry with the most common DNA and genes. For this sample there are about 76,000 distinct CDR3 sequences; about 10% appear just once. The ten largest account for about 4.8% of the sample. Input material: whole blood. Receptor source: an adult who was a healthcare worker with PCR-confirmed SARS-CoV-2 infection or an uninfected control (not recorded which).

V and J are TRBV28 and TRBJ2-6, with unresolved D. This CDR3 is built from 13 residues. Germline V CDR1 and CDR2: MDHEN, SYDVKM. V lost 10 bases to trimming and J lost 4 bases, with 11 bases between them. CDR3 in amino acids: CANSLGGANVLTF. The CDR3 region has the DNA TGTGCCAACTCCCTAGGGGGGGCCAACGTCCTGACTTTC.

This clonotype was observed at least ten times. The rearrangement uses TRBV12-5 and TRBJ2-1; no definite D call. The CDR3 is made up of 15 amino acids. Deletions cut 5 bases from V and 1 base from J, with 12 bases between. Germline V CDR1 and CDR2: LGHNT, FRNRAP. The CDR3 coding sequence is TGTGCTAGTGGTCCCCGGATTGGATCCTACAATGAGCAGTTCTTC. Protein sequence: CASGPRIGSYNEQFF.

This chain uses TRBV5-4 with TRBJ1-4; tentative D call: TRBD1 (6 bases). The CDR3 contains 16 residues. Looked up from germline, CDR1 is SGHNT and CDR2 is YYREEE (reference sequence). V was trimmed by 4 bases and J by 8 bases, leaving 21 bases between them. The CDR3 nucleotides read TGTGCCAGCAGCCCTGGGGGTACAGGGAGTGAAGAAAAACTGTTTTTT. Translating it yields CASSPGGTGSEEKLFF.

The chain uses TRBV5-5 and TRBJ1-4; no clear D. Germline V gene lookup returns CDR1 SGHKS and CDR2 YYEKEE (reference sequence). This CDR3 spans 11 amino acids. The ends were cut back, 6 bases at V and 8 bases at J, with 8 bases in the middle. CDR3 sequence (DNA): TGTGCCAGCAAGGGTTCGGAAAAACTGTTTTTT. This gives the protein CASKGSEKLFF.

V gene TRBV7-2 combines with J gene TRBJ1-5; TRBD1 agrees at 8 bases. J was trimmed by 3 bases and V by 4 bases; bases with no gene match: 2. The CDR3 has 14 amino acids. Germline CDR1 reads SGHTA; CDR2 reads FQGNSA. CDR3 protein: CASSWTGNNQPQHF. In nucleotides, the CDR3 is TGTGCCAGCAGCTGGACAGGGAACAATCAGCCCCAGCATTTT.

The V call is TRBV6-2 or TRBV6-3, the J call TRBJ2-2, with D possibly TRBD1 on 5 matching bases. The germline gives CDR1 MNHEY, CDR2 SVGEGT. Trimming cost V 0 bases and J 2 bases, with 13 bases left between them. The CDR3 covers 17 residues. The CDR3: CASSYSGRVYNTGELFF. CDR3 nucleotides: TGTGCCAGCAGTTACTCGGGCAGGGTATACAACACCGGGGAGCTGTTTTTT.

V and J are TRBV27 and TRBJ2-3; D gene ambiguous. CDR1 is MNHEY, CDR2 SMNVEV, per germline (reference sequence). This CDR3 has 14 residues. With 4 bases removed from V and 6 bases from J, the gap between germline ends came to 14 bases. CDR3 region: CASSSPDRQDTQYF. CDR3 DNA: TGTGCCAGCAGTTCACCCGACCGTCAGGATACGCAGTATTTT.

This chain joins TRBV9 and TRBJ2-7; possible D gene TRBD2, 6 bases. CDR1 SGDLS and CDR2 YYNGEE come from the germline V gene. Trimming cost V 4 bases and J 5 bases, with 13 bases left between them. The CDR3 runs to 13 residues. CDR3 coding DNA: TGTGCCAGCAGCCAAGGGACTTTTAACGAGCAGTACTTC. It translates to CASSQGTFNEQYF.

The sample holds a few counts of this clonotype. The CDR3 DNA is TGTGCCAGCAGCCCCCGGACAGGGCTCTATGGCTACACCTTC. It encodes CASSPRTGLYGYTF. The chain carries TRBV6-5 and TRBJ1-2, with TRBD1 identical over 8 bases. The CDR3 extends over 14 amino acids. Germline values: CDR1 MNHEY, CDR2 SVGAGI. V dropped 6 bases and J dropped 4; count of bases not matched to a gene: 7.

This clonotype turned up a few times. The chain combines TRBV7-2 with TRBJ2-7; 8 bases map to TRBD1. The CDR3 covers 14 residues. The germline CDR1 and CDR2 sequences are SGHTA and FQGNSA. With V trimmed by 5 bases and J by 4 bases, 7 bases remained unmatched. The DNA for the CDR3 is TGTGCCAGCAGCGGGTCAGGGGGCGATTACGAGCAGTACTTC. Translation: CASSGSGGDYEQYF.

In this sample, this clonotype turned up many times. V and J are TRBV30 and TRBJ2-2; the D is unclear. With 0 bases removed from V and 7 bases from J, the gap between germline ends came to 12 bases. The CDR3 length is 14 residues. The germline gives CDR1 GTSNPN, CDR2 SVGIG (reference sequence). The CDR3 region has the DNA TGTGCCTGGAGTGTACTGACCCCAGGCGGGGAGCTGTTTTTT. Translated, it gives CAWSVLTPGGELFF.

This chain uses TRBV5-6 with TRBJ1-5; D gene ambiguous. The CDR3 runs 14 residues. V dropped 1 base and J dropped 0 bases, with 5 bases sitting between them. Germline CDR1 reads SGHDT; CDR2 reads YYEEEE. The CDR3 coding sequence is TGTGCCAGCAGCTTGAGGTATAGCAATCAGCCCCAGCATTTT. This encodes CASSLRYSNQPQHF.

This clonotype occurred many times. The chain recombines TRBV7-9 with TRBJ2-1; 9 positions agree with TRBD1. V lost 0 bases, J lost 7 bases, and 4 bases stayed unmatched. CDR1 is SEHNR and CDR2 is FQNEAQ in the germline V gene (reference sequence). The CDR3 runs 15 residues. The CDR3 DNA reads as TGTGCCAGCAGCTTAGCGGGGACAGGGACAAATGAGCAGTTCTTC. Translation: CASSLAGTGTNEQFF.

This clonotype was detected ten times or more. This chain connects TRBV3-1 to TRBJ2-5; 7 nucleotides match TRBD1. The CDR3 is 14 residues long. Looked up from germline, CDR1 is LGHDT and CDR2 is YNNKEL (reference sequence). V was clipped by 4 bases and J by 7 bases; unmatched bases: 9. CDR3 residues: CASSLGQSTRTQYF. The CDR3 region has the DNA TGTGCCAGCAGCCTGGGACAGTCAACGAGGACCCAGTACTTC.

This clonotype was detected a few times. This chain links TRBV6-4 with TRBJ1-2; the D gene is possibly TRBD1 (6 bases). With 3 bases removed from V and 5 bases from J, the gap between germline ends came to 16 bases. CDR3 length: 15 residues. Germline V lookup: CDR1 MRHNA, CDR2 SNTAGT. The CDR3 nucleotides read TGTGCCAGCAGTGAGGCCACGGGGGCGGGATATGGCTACACCTTC. This translates into CASSEATGAGYGYTF.

V gene TRBV4-1 combines with J gene TRBJ1-2; TRBD1 is a possible D gene (6 bases). The V end lost 0 bases, the J end lost 4 bases, and 15 bases lay between the germline ends. The CDR3 is 16 amino acids. Per germline, CDR1 MGHRA and CDR2 YSYEKL. DNA for the CDR3: TGCGCCAGCAGCCAAGATCAGGGACAAATCTTCTATGGCTACACCTTC. It translates to CASSQDQGQIFYGYTF.

This clonotype was detected only a few times. V usage is TRBV5-6 and J usage is TRBJ2-3, with 7 bases identical to TRBD1. V lost 5 bases, J lost 5 bases, and 5 bases stayed unmatched. The germline CDR1 and CDR2 sequences are SGHDT and YYEEEE. The CDR3 is 13 residues long. The CDR3 protein is CASRRGPGDTQYF. In DNA form, the CDR3 reads TGTGCCAGCAGGAGGGGGCCCGGAGATACGCAGTATTTT.

This clonotype was observed a few times. The V call is TRBV20-1, the J call TRBJ1-5, with unresolved D. The V and J ends lost 3 bases and 4 bases respectively, with 7 bases between them. Germline loops: CDR1 DFQATT, CDR2 SNEGSKA (reference sequence). The CDR3 extends over 12 amino acids. The CDR3 sequence is CSARRLNQPQHF. DNA for the CDR3: TGCAGTGCTAGGCGGCTGAATCAGCCCCAGCATTTT.

Sample share makes this clonotype medium-sized. V usage is TRBV6-6 and J usage is TRBJ1-4; 7 bases fit TRBD1. This CDR3 contains 15 residues. V shed 6 bases and J 7 bases; nucleotides not matched to a gene: 11. Germline V CDR1 and CDR2: MNHNY, SVGAGI (reference sequence). This CDR3 reads CASRPRTGDGEKLFF. The CDR3 region has the DNA TGTGCCAGCAGACCCCGGACAGGAGACGGTGAAAAACTGTTTTTT.

The table lists this clonotype with many counts. The chain carries TRBV29-1 and TRBJ1-2; D call uncertain. The germline V gene has CDR1 SQVTM and CDR2 ANQGSEA. Trimming removed 6 bases from V and 8 bases from J, with 16 bases in between. The CDR3 runs 12 residues. CDR3 bases: TGCAGCGTGGAGACGCCCAGGCTAGGCTACACCTTC. Translation: CSVETPRLGYTF.

This clonotype was seen more than once but under ten times. The gene calls are TRBV9 and TRBJ2-4; D tentatively fits TRBD1 or TRBD2 (5 bases each). Trimming cost V 0 bases and J 7 bases, with 8 bases left between them. Germline loops: CDR1 SGDLS, CDR2 YYNGEE. The CDR3 contains 13 residues. This CDR3 is CASSVDEGNIQYF. As DNA, the CDR3 is TGTGCCAGCAGCGTAGATGAGGGGAACATTCAGTACTTC.

There are many counts of this clonotype. CDR3 DNA: TGCAGCGCGCACAGGGGGGGGAACACTGAAGCTTTCTTT. Protein product: CSAHRGGNTEAFF. This sequence joins TRBV29-1 and TRBJ1-1, with TRBD1 identical over 8 bases. Germline CDR1 SQVTM, CDR2 ANQGSEA. With 7 bases clipped from V and 1 base from J, the junction kept 5 bases outside the gene matches. The CDR3 runs to 13 residues.

The V call is TRBV4-2, the J call TRBJ1-2; D unclear. V was shortened by 0 bases and J by 4 bases, with 12 bases between the two germline ends. Germline CDR1 reads LGHNA; CDR2 reads YNFKEQ. The CDR3 extends over 15 amino acids. The CDR3 here is CASSQESARPYGYTF. The DNA for the CDR3 is TGTGCCAGCAGCCAAGAATCGGCCAGACCCTATGGCTACACCTTC.

The chain employs TRBV10-3 and TRBJ2-7; a possible D gene is TRBD2 (6 bases). Trimming left V 2 bases short and J 6 bases short, with 8 bases between. Germline V gene lookup returns CDR1 ENHRY and CDR2 SYGVKD. The CDR3 sequence is 12 residues long. CDR3 coding DNA: TGTGCCATCAGTGAGGCGGGATCCGAGCAGTACTTC. Its protein is CAISEAGSEQYF.

The genes are TRBV7-8 and TRBJ2-3, with 7 bases aligning to TRBD2. The CDR3 spans 15 residues. V dropped 1 base and J dropped 3; count of bases not matched to a gene: 4. Germline V gene lookup returns CDR1 SGHVS and CDR2 FQNEAQ. The CDR3 DNA follows: TGTGCCAGCAGCTTAGAGCGGGGCTATACAGATACGCAGTATTTT. Its protein is CASSLERGYTDTQYF.

This clonotype was observed many times. V usage is TRBV27 and J usage is TRBJ1-1; the D gene is possibly TRBD1 (5 bases). The germline CDR1 and CDR2 sequences are MNHEY and SMNVEV (reference sequence). The CDR3 runs to 14 residues. The V gene lost 2 bases and the J gene lost 2 bases, with 9 bases spanning the gap. The CDR3 loop reads CASSLRGRNTEAFF. The CDR3 bases are TGTGCCAGCAGTTTAAGGGGACGAAACACTGAAGCTTTCTTT.

This clonotype was recorded at least ten times. V and J are TRBV5-1 and TRBJ2-2; 10 bases are a match to TRBD2. CDR1 SGHRS and CDR2 YFSETQ come from the germline V gene. V lost 2 bases and J lost 0; bases outside the gene matches: 4. The CDR3 contains 17 residues. The CDR3 spells CASSLPSGGTNTGELFF. The CDR3 DNA reads TGCGCCAGCAGCTTACCTAGCGGGGGAACGAACACCGGGGAGCTGTTTTTT. Full variable domain (rest looked up from reference TRBV5-1 and TRBJ2-2): KAGVTQTPRYLIKTRGQQVTLSCSPISGHRSVSWYQQTPGQGLQFLFEYFSETQRNKGNFPGRFSGRQFSNSRSEMNVSTLELGDSALYLCASSLPSGGTNTGELFFGEGSRLTVL.

The rearrangement links TRBV7-2 to TRBJ2-4, with TRBD2 matching 7 bases. CDR1 is SGHTA, CDR2 FQGNSA, per germline. The CDR3 has 14 amino acids. V lost 1 base to trimming and J lost 6 bases; unmatched junction nucleotides: 3. CDR3: CASSLVSGVNIQYF. DNA of the CDR3: TGTGCCAGCAGCTTAGTCAGCGGGGTAAACATTCAGTACTTC.